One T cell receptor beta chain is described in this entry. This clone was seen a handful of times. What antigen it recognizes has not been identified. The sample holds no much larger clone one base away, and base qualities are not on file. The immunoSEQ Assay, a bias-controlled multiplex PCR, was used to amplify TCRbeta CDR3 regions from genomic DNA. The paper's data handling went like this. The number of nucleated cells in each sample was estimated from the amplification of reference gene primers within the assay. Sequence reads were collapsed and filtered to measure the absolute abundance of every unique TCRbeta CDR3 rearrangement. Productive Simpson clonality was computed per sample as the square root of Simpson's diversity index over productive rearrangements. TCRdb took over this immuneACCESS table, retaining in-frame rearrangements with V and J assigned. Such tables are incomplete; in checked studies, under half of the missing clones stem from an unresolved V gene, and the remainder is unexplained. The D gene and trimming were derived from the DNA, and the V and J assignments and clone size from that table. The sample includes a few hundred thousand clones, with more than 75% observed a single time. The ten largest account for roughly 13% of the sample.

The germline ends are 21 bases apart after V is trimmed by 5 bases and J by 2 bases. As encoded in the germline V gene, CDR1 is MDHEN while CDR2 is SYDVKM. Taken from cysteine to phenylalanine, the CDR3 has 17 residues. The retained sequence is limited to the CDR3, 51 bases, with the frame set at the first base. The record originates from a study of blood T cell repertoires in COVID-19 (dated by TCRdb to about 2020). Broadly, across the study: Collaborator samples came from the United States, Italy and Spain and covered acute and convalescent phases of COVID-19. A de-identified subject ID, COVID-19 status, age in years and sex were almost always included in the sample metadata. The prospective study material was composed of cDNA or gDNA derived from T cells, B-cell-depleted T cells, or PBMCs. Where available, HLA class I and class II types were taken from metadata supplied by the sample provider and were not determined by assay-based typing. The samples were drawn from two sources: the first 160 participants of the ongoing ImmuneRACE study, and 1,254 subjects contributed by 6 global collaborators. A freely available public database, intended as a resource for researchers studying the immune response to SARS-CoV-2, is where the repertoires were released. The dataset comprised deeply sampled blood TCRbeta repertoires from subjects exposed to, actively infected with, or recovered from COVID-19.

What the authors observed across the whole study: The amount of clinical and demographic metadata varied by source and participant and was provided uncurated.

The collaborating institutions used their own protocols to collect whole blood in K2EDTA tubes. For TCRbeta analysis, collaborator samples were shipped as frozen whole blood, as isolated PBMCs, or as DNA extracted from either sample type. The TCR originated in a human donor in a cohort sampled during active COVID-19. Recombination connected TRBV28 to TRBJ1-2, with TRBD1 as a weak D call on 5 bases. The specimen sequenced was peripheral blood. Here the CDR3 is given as CASSRGPPGVSNYGYTF. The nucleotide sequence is TGTGCCAGCAGTCGAGGGCCCCCGGGGGTGTCGAACTATGGCTACACCTTC.